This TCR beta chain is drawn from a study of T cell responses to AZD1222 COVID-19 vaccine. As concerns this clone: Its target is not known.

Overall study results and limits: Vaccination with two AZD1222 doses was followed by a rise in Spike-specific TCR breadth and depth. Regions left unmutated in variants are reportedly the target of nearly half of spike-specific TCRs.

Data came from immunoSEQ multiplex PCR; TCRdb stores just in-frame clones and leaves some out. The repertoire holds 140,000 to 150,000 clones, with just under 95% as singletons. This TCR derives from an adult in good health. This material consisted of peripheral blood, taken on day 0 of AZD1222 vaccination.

Here the CDR3 reads CASSFSGFEQYF. CDR3 sequence (DNA): TGCGCCAGCAGCTTTTCGGGCTTCGAGCAGTACTTC. The rearrangement joins TRBV5-1 to TRBJ2-7, with D uncertain. The V and J ends lost 2 bases and 6 bases respectively, with 9 bases between them. The CDR3 is 12 amino acids. CDR1 and CDR2 (germline): SGHRS, YFSETQ.